This record looks at one T cell receptor beta chain sequence and its context. The clone's antigen remains unknown. Base qualities are not provided; no much larger clone lies one nucleotide away. These data are taken from a study of preoperative IRX-2 immunotherapy in early breast cancer (dated by TCRdb to between 2017 and 2020). In light of the paper, this sample's treatment or condition label describes: preoperative locoregional IRX-2 cytokine immunotherapy. The samples were obtained from a phase Ib study that tested preoperative, locoregional IRX-2 cytokine immunotherapy designed to prime immune responses. The donors were early-stage breast cancer patients who were given IRX-2 prior to surgery. Receptor amplification or capture employed the immunoSEQ multiplex PCR assay. In its TCRdb copy, this immuneACCESS table keeps in-frame sequences only and misses some clones. Where compared with another copy, unresolved V genes explain less than half of these, and the others have no known cause. The sample table shows 40,000 to 50,000 clones, and roughly 77% are seen once. Roughly 1.2% of the sample is taken by the ten largest.

Trimming removed 3 bases from V and 6 bases from J, leaving 12 bases between the germline ends. From the cysteine up to the phenylalanine, the CDR3 has a length of 14 residues. The only DNA kept is the CDR3, 42 bases in frame from the first base. Sequences KGHSH (CDR1) and LQKENI (CDR2) are obtained from the germline V gene. This receptor was obtained from a human donor with breast cancer. The chain joins TRBV18 to TRBJ2-1, with TRBD2 perhaps the D gene, on 6 matching bases. The sample consisted of tumor tissue, taken after IRX-2 immunotherapy. The CDR3 corresponds to CASSPREAGNEQFF. The sequence in DNA is TGTGCCAGCTCACCGAGGGAGGCCGGCAATGAGCAGTTCTTC.